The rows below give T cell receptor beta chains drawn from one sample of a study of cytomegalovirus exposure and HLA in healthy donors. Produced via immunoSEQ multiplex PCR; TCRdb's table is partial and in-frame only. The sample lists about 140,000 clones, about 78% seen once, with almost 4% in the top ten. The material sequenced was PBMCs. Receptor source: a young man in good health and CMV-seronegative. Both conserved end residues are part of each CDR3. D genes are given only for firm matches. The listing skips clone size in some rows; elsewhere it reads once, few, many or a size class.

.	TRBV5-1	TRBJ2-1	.	CASSLVADYNEQFF	TGCGCCAGCAGCTTGGTGGCGGATTACAATGAGCAGTTCTTC
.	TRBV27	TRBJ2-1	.	CASSSLRSSYNEQFF	TGTGCCAGCAGTTCCCTTAGGAGCTCCTACAATGAGCAGTTCTTC
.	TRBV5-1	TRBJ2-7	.	CASSLAGLTLSYEQYF	TGCGCCAGCAGCTTGGCCGGACTGACCCTCTCCTACGAGCAGTACTTC
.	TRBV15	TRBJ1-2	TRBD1	CATSRAGGTNYGYTF	TGTGCCACCAGCAGAGCAGGGGGCACTAACTATGGCTACACCTTC
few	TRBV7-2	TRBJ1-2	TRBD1	CASSPRDRGSYGYTF	TGTGCCAGCAGCCCCCGGGACAGGGGTTCCTATGGCTACACCTTC
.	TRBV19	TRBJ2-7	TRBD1	CASSPGQGYYEQYF	TGTGCCAGTAGCCCAGGACAGGGCTACTACGAGCAGTACTTC
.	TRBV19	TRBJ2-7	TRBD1	CASIPLARDRVLSSYEQYF	TGTGCCAGTATCCCACTCGCCCGGGACAGGGTCTTAAGCTCCTACGAGCAGTACTTC
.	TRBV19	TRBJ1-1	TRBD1	CASSPGQLNTEAFF	TGTGCCAGTAGTCCGGGACAGCTGAACACTGAAGCTTTCTTT
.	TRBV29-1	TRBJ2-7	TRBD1	CSAASGTGAYEQYF	TGCAGCGCCGCTTCCGGGACAGGGGCCTACGAGCAGTACTTC
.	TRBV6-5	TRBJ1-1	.	CASSPSDPNTEAFF	TGTGCCAGCAGTCCCTCAGATCCGAACACTGAAGCTTTCTTT
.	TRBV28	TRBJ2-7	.	CASTPPGQRYEQYF	TGTGCCAGCACCCCCCCGGGACAACGATACGAGCAGTACTTC
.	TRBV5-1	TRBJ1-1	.	CATVGDLSTEAFF	TGCGCCACCGTCGGAGATCTCAGCACTGAAGCTTTCTTT
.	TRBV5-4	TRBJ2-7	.	CASSPGPIYEQYF	TGTGCCAGCAGCCCTGGGCCTATCTACGAGCAGTACTTC
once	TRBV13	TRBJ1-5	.	CASSLGRLAQHF	TGTGCCAGCAGCTTAGGCCGTCTAGCCCAGCATTTT
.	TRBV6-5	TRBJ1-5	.	CASRRGGDSNQPQHF	TGTGCCAGCAGACGAGGGGGGGACAGCAATCAGCCCCAGCATTTT
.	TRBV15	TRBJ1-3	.	CATSRDRGTGNTIYF	TGTGCCACCAGCAGAGATCGAGGTACTGGAAACACCATATATTTT
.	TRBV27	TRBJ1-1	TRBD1	CASSATGFAEAFF	TGTGCCAGCAGTGCGACAGGGTTCGCTGAAGCTTTCTTT
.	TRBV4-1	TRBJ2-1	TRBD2	CASSPPNLAGGGSYNEQFF	TGCGCCAGCAGCCCGCCTAATCTAGCCGGCGGGGGCTCCTACAATGAGCAGTTCTTC
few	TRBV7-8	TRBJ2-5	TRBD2	CASSLGGGAHETQYF	TGTGCCAGCAGCTTAGGCGGGGGGGCTCACGAGACCCAGTACTTC
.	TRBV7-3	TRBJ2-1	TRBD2	CASSPGGDWYNEQFF	TGTGCCAGCAGCCCCGGGGGGGATTGGTACAATGAGCAGTTCTTC
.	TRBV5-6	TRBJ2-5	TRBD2	CASSLGGGETQYF	TGTGCCAGCAGCTTGGGGGGGGGAGAGACCCAGTACTTC
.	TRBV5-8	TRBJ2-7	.	CASSLVLDTIYEQYF	TGTGCCAGCAGCTTGGTGTTGGACACCATCTACGAGCAGTACTTC
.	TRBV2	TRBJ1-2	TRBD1	CASVLGQGDGYTF	TGTGCCAGCGTTTTGGGACAGGGAGACGGCTACACCTTC
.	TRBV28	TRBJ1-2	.	CASSFGRDGYTF	TGTGCCAGCAGTTTTGGCAGGGATGGCTACACCTTC
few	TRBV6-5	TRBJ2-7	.	CASRRTSSYEQYF	TGTGCCAGCAGACGTACAAGCTCCTACGAGCAGTACTTC
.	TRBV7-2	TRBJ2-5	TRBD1	CASSRRDRGLETQYF	TGTGCCAGCAGCCGTCGGGACAGGGGGCTGGAGACCCAGTACTTC
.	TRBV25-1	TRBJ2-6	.	CASSEYETGHSGANVLTF	TGTGCCAGCAGTGAATACGAGACAGGCCACTCTGGGGCCAACGTCCTGACTTTC
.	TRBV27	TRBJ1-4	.	CASSRGLTPTNEKLFF	TGTGCCAGCAGTCGAGGGCTGACTCCAACTAATGAAAAACTGTTTTTT
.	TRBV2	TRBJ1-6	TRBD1	CANIGQEGSPPHF	TGTGCCAACATCGGACAGGAAGGTTCACCCCCCCACTTT